The rows below give T cell receptor beta chains drawn from one sample of a study of shared clonotypes between healthy human individuals. Sequencing used immunoSEQ multiplex PCR; TCRdb keeps in-frame clones, though not all of them. The table records about 600,000 clones, 95% of them present only once. Sequencing input: naive CD8+ T cells sorted from blood. Every receptor here comes from a woman between 25 and 40 years old in good health. CDR3s include the opening cysteine and the closing phenylalanine or tryptophan. D genes are given only for firm matches. Clone size appears in some rows only: once, few, many, or a class for an expanded clone.

d_call	v_call	clone_size	j_call	cdr3_nt	cdr3_aa
.	TRBV30	.	TRBJ1-2	TGTGCCTGGAGTGTAGGGGTCGGGACGTACTATGGCTACACCTTC	CAWSVGVGTYYGYTF
TRBD2	TRBV30	.	TRBJ2-7	TGTGCCTGGAGTGTAATCAAGGGAGGGTATGAGCAGTACTTC	CAWSVIKGGYEQYF
.	TRBV28	.	TRBJ2-7	TGTGCCAGCAGGGGGGGGCGTCAATTCTCCTACGAGCAGTACTTC	CASRGGRQFSYEQYF
TRBD2	TRBV7-6	.	TRBJ2-7	TGTGCCAGCAGCCTCAGACTAGCGGGGACCTACGAGCAGTACTTC	CASSLRLAGTYEQYF
TRBD1	TRBV29-1	.	TRBJ2-3	TGCAGCGTTGTCGGGACAGAGGTTGGGAGCACAGATACGCAGTATTTT	CSVVGTEVGSTDTQYF
TRBD1	TRBV27	.	TRBJ1-5	TGTGCCAGCAGGACAGGGGCCCAGCCCCAGCATTTT	CASRTGAQPQHF
TRBD2	TRBV5-4	once	TRBJ2-3	TGTGCCAGCAGCTTGGCGGGAGGGATCGCAGATACGCAGTATTTT	CASSLAGGIADTQYF
.	TRBV10-3	.	TRBJ2-7	TGTGCCATCAGTGAGTTGTCTGGGTACGACGAGCAGTACTTC	CAISELSGYDEQYF
TRBD1	TRBV28	.	TRBJ2-7	TGTGCCAGCATCGACGTGGACAGGGGCTACGAGCAGTACTTC	CASIDVDRGYEQYF
TRBD1	TRBV25-1	.	TRBJ2-7	TGTGCCAGCAGTGAAACAGGGGGAGCCTACGAGCAGTACTTC	CASSETGGAYEQYF
.	TRBV13	.	TRBJ2-7	TGTGCCAGCAGCCCCGGGACACCGTACGAGCAGTACTTC	CASSPGTPYEQYF
.	TRBV28	.	TRBJ1-2	TGTGCCAGCAGTTTAGGGGGGTCCAATAACTATGGCTACACCTTC	CASSLGGSNNYGYTF
.	TRBV7-7	.	TRBJ2-2	TGTGCCAGCAGCTTAGCGGAGGGCGGGTCCGGGGAGCTGTTTTTT	CASSLAEGGSGELFF
.	TRBV27	once	TRBJ1-5	TGTGCCAGCAGGTTCACCGGGGGAGGGTTAGACAATCAGCCCCAGCATTTT	CASRFTGGGLDNQPQHF
.	TRBV5-4	.	TRBJ2-1	TGTGCCAGCAGCTTGCGGAAACCCTCCTACAATGAGCAGTTCTTC	CASSLRKPSYNEQFF
TRBD1	TRBV29-1	.	TRBJ1-1	TGCAGCGTTACGGGGACAGGAGAGTATAACACTGAAGCTTTCTTT	CSVTGTGEYNTEAFF
.	TRBV7-9	.	TRBJ2-7	TGTGCCAGCAGCCCACTTGGGCTAGCGTCGGACTCCTACGAGCAGTACTTC	CASSPLGLASDSYEQYF
.	TRBV27	.	TRBJ2-5	TGTGCCAGCAGTTTCCTTCCTCTCGTAGAGACCCAGTACTTC	CASSFLPLVETQYF
TRBD2	TRBV5-1	.	TRBJ2-1	TGCGCCAGCAGCTTTGAAGCGGGATCTCCCGGTGAGCAGTTCTTC	CASSFEAGSPGEQFF
.	TRBV10-2	.	TRBJ2-7	TGCGCCAGCTCTGTTGGGGGAGAGCAGTACTTC	CASSVGGEQYF
.	TRBV7-6	.	TRBJ2-1	TGTGCCAGCACCTCCGGGTCGAGCTCCTACAATGAGCAGTTCTTC	CASTSGSSSYNEQFF
.	TRBV13	once	TRBJ1-1	TGTGCCAGCAGCCGAGACGGGGGCACTGAAGCTTTCTTT	CASSRDGGTEAFF
.	TRBV5-4	.	TRBJ2-5	TGTGCCAGCAGCTTGGAGGCAGAACAAGAGACCCAGTACTTC	CASSLEAEQETQYF
.	TRBV28	.	TRBJ1-2	TGTGCCAGCAGTTTGCTCGGTCGCGGCCTTAACTATGGCTACACCTTC	CASSLLGRGLNYGYTF
.	TRBV4-1	.	TRBJ2-3	TGCGCCAGCAGCCAAGATGGTGAATACACAGATACGCAGTATTTT	CASSQDGEYTDTQYF
.	TRBV28	.	TRBJ2-1	TGTGCCAGCAGTTCCTCCGGGTCCCCCCCACCCTTGCTCTGGTCGTGGAATGAGCAGTTCTTC	CASSSSGSPPPLLWSWNEQFF
TRBD2	TRBV28	.	TRBJ2-7	TGTGCCAGCAGTCCATTCACTCCGGGACTAGCGTTGTACGAGCAGTACTTC	CASSPFTPGLALYEQYF
.	TRBV5-6	once	TRBJ1-3	TGTGCCAGCAGCTTCCCCGAGGAAACTGGAAACACCATATATTTT	CASSFPEETGNTIYF
.	TRBV27	.	TRBJ2-5	TGTGCCAGCAGTTTATGGGCAGGCCAAGAGACCCAGTACTTC	CASSLWAGQETQYF
.	TRBV2	.	TRBJ1-5	TGTGCCAGCAGTCCACCCCGGGATAGCAATCAGCCCCAGCATTTT	CASSPPRDSNQPQHF
TRBD2	TRBV4-1	.	TRBJ2-7	TGCGCCAGCAGCCTACTAGCGGGAGGCCACGAGCAGTACTTC	CASSLLAGGHEQYF